These 2 T cell receptor beta chains were all obtained from the same sample, sequenced in a study of human T cells and chemical hapten exposure. Time point indicated: pre-sensitization, week 0. The treatment was: therapeutic diphenylcyclopropenone sensitization with weekly scalp DPC. TCRdb ran MiXCR on the RACE reads and lists one entry per CDR3 protein. The sample holds some 360,000 distinct CDR3 sequences, roughly 5% seen once. The sequencing here drew on whole blood, taken in connection with sensitization to the hapten diphenylcyclopropenone (DPC). The receptor source for this set is a woman aged 45 to 65 with alopecia areata. Some clones in this sample may be carry-over from other donors' samples.

This clonotype was detected ten times or more. As DNA, the CDR3 is TGTGCCTGGAGTTCCCTGGGGACAACAGATACGCAGTATTTT. It encodes CAWSSLGTTDTQYF. The rearrangement joins TRBV30 to TRBJ2-3, with D possibly being TRBD1 (6 bases). Between the trimmed V and J ends, which lost 2 bases and 3 bases, there was a span of 12 bases. Germline CDR1 and CDR2: GTSNPN and SVGIG (reference sequence). The CDR3 spans 14 residues.

This clonotype was found once. A much larger clone lies one base from this, so it may be a read error. The chain has TRBV12-3 or TRBV12-4 and TRBJ2-3; no firm D call. The CDR3 covers 15 residues. V lost 7 bases, J lost 2 bases, and 16 bases lay in between. The CDR3 loop is CASTYARKLTDTQYF. CDR3 nucleotide sequence: TGTGCCAGCACTTACGCCCGCAAGCTCACAGATACGCAGTATTTT.